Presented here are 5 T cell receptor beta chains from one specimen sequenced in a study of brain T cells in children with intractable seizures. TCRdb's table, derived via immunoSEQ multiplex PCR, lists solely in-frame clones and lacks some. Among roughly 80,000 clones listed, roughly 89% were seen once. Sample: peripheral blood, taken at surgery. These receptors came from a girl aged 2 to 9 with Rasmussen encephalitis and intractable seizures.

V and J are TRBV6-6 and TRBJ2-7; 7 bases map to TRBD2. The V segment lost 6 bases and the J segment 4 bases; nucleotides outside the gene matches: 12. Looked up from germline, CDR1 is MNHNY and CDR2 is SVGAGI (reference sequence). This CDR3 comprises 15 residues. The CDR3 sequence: CASRLTGLVGYEQYF. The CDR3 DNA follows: TGTGCCAGCAGATTAACCGGACTAGTAGGATACGAGCAGTACTTC.

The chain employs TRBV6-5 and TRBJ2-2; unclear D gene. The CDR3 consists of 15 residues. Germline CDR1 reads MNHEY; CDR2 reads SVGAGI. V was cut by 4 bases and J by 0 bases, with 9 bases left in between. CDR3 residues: CASSLAVANTGELFF. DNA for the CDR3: TGTGCCAGCAGTTTGGCGGTCGCGAACACCGGGGAGCTGTTTTTT.

The CDR3 DNA follows: TGTGCCAGCAGCCAAGGGGCTAGCGGGATCTACGAGCAGTACTTC. It encodes CASSQGASGIYEQYF. The chain employs TRBV4-2 and TRBJ2-7; 9 bases map to TRBD2. The length of the CDR3 is 15 residues. V lost 1 base, J lost 3 bases, and 4 bases stayed unmatched. The germline gives CDR1 LGHNA, CDR2 YNFKEQ.

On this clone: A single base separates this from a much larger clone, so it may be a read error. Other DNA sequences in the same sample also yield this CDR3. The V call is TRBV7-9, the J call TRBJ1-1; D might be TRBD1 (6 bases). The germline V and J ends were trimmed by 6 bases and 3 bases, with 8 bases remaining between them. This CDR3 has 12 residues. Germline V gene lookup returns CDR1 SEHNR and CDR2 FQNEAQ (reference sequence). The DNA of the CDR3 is TGTGCCAGCAGGGACAGATACACTGAAGCTTTCTTT. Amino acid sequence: CASRDRYTEAFF.

CDR3 amino acids: CASSPPIPPEQFF. DNA for the CDR3: TGTGCCAGCTCACCACCGATCCCTCCTGAGCAGTTCTTC. The chain is built from TRBV18 and TRBJ2-1; D gene uncertain. Germline V gene lookup returns CDR1 KGHSH and CDR2 LQKENI. Trimming shortened V by 0 bases and J by 9 bases, and 9 bases separated the two germline ends. The CDR3 spans 13 residues.